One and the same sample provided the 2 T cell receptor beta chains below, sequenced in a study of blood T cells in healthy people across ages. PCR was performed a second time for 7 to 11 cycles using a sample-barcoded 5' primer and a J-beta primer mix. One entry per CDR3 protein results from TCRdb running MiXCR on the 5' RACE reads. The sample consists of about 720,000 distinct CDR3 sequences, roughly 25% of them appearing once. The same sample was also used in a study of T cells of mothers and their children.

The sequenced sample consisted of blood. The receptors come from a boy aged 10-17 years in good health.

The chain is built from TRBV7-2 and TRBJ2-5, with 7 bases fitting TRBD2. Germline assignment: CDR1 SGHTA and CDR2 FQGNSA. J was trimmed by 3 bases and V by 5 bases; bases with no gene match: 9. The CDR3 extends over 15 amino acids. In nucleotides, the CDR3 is TGTGCCAGCAGCCTGAGTAGCGGGTGGGAAGAGACCCAGTACTTC. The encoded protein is CASSLSSGWEETQYF.

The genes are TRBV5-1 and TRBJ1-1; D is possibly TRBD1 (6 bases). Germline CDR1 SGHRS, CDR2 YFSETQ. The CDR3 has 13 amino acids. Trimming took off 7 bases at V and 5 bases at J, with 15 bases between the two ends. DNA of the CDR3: TGCGCCAGCGCACAGGGATCATGGACTGAAGCTTTCTTT. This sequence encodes CASAQGSWTEAFF.